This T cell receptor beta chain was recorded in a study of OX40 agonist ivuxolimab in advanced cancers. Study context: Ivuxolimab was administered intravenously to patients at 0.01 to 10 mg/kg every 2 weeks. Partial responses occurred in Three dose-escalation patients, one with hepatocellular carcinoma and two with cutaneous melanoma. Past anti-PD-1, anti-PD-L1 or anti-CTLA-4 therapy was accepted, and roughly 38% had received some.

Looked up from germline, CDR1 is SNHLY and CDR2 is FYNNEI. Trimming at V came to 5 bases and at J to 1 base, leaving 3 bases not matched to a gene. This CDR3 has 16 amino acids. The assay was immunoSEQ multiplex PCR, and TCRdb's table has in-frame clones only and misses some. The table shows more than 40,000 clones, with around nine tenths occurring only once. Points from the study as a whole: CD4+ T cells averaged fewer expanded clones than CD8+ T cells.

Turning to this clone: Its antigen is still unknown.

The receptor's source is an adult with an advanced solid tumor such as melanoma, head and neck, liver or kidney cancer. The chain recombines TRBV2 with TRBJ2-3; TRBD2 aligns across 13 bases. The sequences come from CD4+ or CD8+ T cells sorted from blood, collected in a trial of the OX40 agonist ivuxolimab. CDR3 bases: TGTGCCAGCAGTTTCGGACTAGCGGGGGGCACAGATACGCAGTATTTT. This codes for CASSFGLAGGTDTQYF.